The sequence of this TCR beta chain was determined in a study of T cell responses to AZD1222 COVID-19 vaccine. Study-wide findings and caveats: Clonal diversity was possibly underestimated; the donors were predominantly white British and more often female. The repertoires were collected only after the peak T cell response.

This clone occurred a few times. The antigen remains undetermined. CDR1 SGHDN and CDR2 FVKESK come from the germline V gene. This CDR3 region has 14 residues. J lost 9 bases, V lost 5 bases, and 7 bases had no gene match. Sequencing used immunoSEQ multiplex PCR; TCRdb keeps in-frame clones, though not all of them. The table shows fewer than 85,000 clones, with more than 80% occurring only once. The TCR originated in an adult in good health. The chain combines TRBV14 with TRBJ2-7; TRBD2 matches at 13 bases. The source was peripheral blood, collected on day 0 of AZD1222 vaccination. CDR3 sequence (DNA): TGTGCCAGCAGCTCATGGACTAGCGGGAGCATGCAGTACTTC. Its translation: CASSSWTSGSMQYF.